This T cell receptor beta chain comes out of a study of blood T cell repertoires in COVID-19. Study context: Donors in the United States, Italy and Spain gave samples during acute or convalescent COVID-19. T cells, B-cell-depleted T cells, or PBMCs provided the cDNA or gDNA that served as material.

Original handling: How many nucleated cells were present was estimated from reference gene primer amplification. Data came from immunoSEQ multiplex PCR; TCRdb stores just in-frame clones and leaves some out. V, J and clone size are taken as reported in that table, and D and trimming were inferred from the DNA itself. Of fewer than 250,000 clones in the sample, roughly 78% were seen once. The sequence was collected from a woman between 40 and 50 years old with acute or convalescent COVID-19. Sequencing input: peripheral blood.

The CDR3 DNA reads as TGTGCCAGCAGTGAACCGACAGGGGGTAGCAATCAGCCCCAGCATTTT. This gives the protein CASSEPTGGSNQPQHF. The gene calls are TRBV6-1 and TRBJ1-5, with 9 bases aligning to TRBD1. This CDR3 comprises 16 residues. The V segment lost 2 bases and the J segment 0 bases; nucleotides outside the gene matches: 2. CDR1 is MNHNS and CDR2 is SASEGT in the germline V gene.